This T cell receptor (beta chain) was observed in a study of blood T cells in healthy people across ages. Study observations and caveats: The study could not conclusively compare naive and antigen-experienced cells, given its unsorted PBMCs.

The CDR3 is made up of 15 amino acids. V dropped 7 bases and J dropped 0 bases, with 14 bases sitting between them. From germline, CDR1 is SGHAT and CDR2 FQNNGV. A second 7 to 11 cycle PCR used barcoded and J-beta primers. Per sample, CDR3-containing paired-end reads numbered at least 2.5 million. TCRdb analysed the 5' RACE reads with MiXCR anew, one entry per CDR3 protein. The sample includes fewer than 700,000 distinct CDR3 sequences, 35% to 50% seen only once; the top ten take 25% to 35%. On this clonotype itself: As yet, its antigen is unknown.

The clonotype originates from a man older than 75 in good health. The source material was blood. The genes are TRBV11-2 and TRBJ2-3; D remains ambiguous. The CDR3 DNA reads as TGTGCCAGCACCCCAGAAGCAAGTAGCACAGATACGCAGTATTTT. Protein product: CASTPEASSTDTQYF. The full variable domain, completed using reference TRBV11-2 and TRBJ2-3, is EAGVAQSPRYKIIEKRQSVAFWCNPISGHATLYWYQQILGQGPKLLIQFQNNGVVDDSQLPKDRFSAERLKGVDSTLKIQPAKLEDSAVYLCASTPEASSTDTQYFGPGTRLTVL.